These T cell receptor beta chains were read from a single sample in a study of blood T cells in healthy people across ages. TCRdb redid the calling of the 5' RACE reads with MiXCR, one entry per CDR3 protein. This table holds 1.5 million to 2 million distinct CDR3 sequences, approximately 32% found once. Sequenced input: blood. These receptors came from a woman younger than 45 in good health. CDR3s include the opening cysteine and the closing phenylalanine or tryptophan. A D gene is named only where the DNA matches it firmly. Not all rows give a size; the values are once, few, many and, for expanded clones, a class.

TRBJ2-1 TRBV2 many NA CASSLDKNEQFF TGTGCCAGCAGTTTAGACAAAAATGAGCAGTTCTTC
TRBJ2-2 TRBV10-3 NA NA CAISPRDADITGELFF TGTGCCATCAGTCCCCGGGACGCCGATATTACCGGGGAGCTGTTTTTT
TRBJ1-1 TRBV29-1 few TRBD1 CSVVRQGSKNTEAFF TGCAGCGTTGTTCGACAGGGATCCAAGAACACTGAAGCTTTCTTT
TRBJ2-3 TRBV7-3 few NA CASRGPTSDTQYF TGTGCCAGCAGGGGGCCCACCTCAGATACGCAGTATTTT
TRBJ2-3 TRBV20-1 few NA CSATPVDTQYF TGCAGTGCTACACCGGTGGATACGCAGTATTTT
TRBJ2-3 TRBV7-2 NA NA CASSLAGSKADTQYF TGTGCCAGCAGCTTAGCCGGGTCGAAAGCAGATACGCAGTATTTT
TRBJ2-5 TRBV7-6 NA TRBD1 CASSPPGQGSWETQYF TGTGCCAGCAGCCCCCCGGGACAGGGAAGTTGGGAGACCCAGTACTTC
TRBJ2-7 TRBV6-6 few TRBD2 CASSSGGGEDEQYF TGTGCCAGCAGTTCAGGCGGGGGGGAGGACGAGCAGTACTTC
TRBJ2-1 TRBV27 NA TRBD2 CASRNGRASSSYNEQFF TGTGCCAGCAGAAACGGGAGGGCTTCGAGCTCCTACAATGAGCAGTTCTTC
TRBJ1-1 TRBV6-1 NA NA CASITGVGGLQWGTEAFF TGTGCCAGCATAACCGGCGTCGGGGGCTTACAATGGGGCACTGAAGCTTTCTTT
TRBJ1-1 TRBV6-5 NA NA CASKLGSYMNTEAFF TGTGCCAGCAAGCTCGGGTCGTACATGAACACTGAAGCTTTCTTT
TRBJ1-2 TRBV5-5 many NA CASSLGGSAGYTF TGTGCCAGCAGCTTGGGCGGCAGTGCTGGCTACACCTTC
TRBJ2-7 TRBV9 few NA CASSARGTSYEQYF TGTGCCAGCAGCGCCCGCGGGACCTCCTACGAGCAGTACTTC
TRBJ2-3 TRBV9 NA NA CASSVGPGIGTDTQYF TGTGCCAGCAGCGTAGGTCCAGGGATCGGCACAGATACGCAGTATTTT
TRBJ2-1 TRBV4-1 many NA CASSPEDQSSYNEQFF TGCGCCAGCAGCCCTGAGGACCAAAGCTCCTACAATGAGCAGTTCTTC
TRBJ2-7 TRBV10-2 NA NA CASRDSTYSYEQYF TGCGCCAGCAGGGACAGTACGTACTCCTACGAGCAGTACTTC
TRBJ2-7 TRBV27 NA NA CASSPSWKGLKAQYF TGTGCCAGCAGTCCCTCTTGGAAGGGGCTCAAGGCCCAGTACTTC
TRBJ2-1 TRBV9 NA NA CASSVVGVYNEQFF TGTGCCAGCAGCGTAGTTGGGGTATACAATGAGCAGTTCTTC
TRBJ1-4 TRBV15 NA NA CATSRGDEKLFF TGTGCCACCAGCAGGGGTGATGAAAAACTGTTTTTT
TRBJ2-7 TRBV20-1 few TRBD2 CSARGGLAGGPREQYF TGCAGTGCTAGAGGCGGACTAGCGGGAGGGCCGAGGGAGCAGTACTTC
TRBJ1-2 TRBV24-1 NA NA CATSDRRDYGYTF TGTGCCACCAGTGACCGGAGGGACTATGGCTACACCTTC
TRBJ1-2 TRBV3-1 NA NA CASSARAADYDYTF TGTGCCAGCAGCGCCAGGGCCGCTGACTATGACTACACCTTC
TRBJ2-1 TRBV20-1 NA TRBD2 CSAPSGGPNNEQFF TGCAGTGCTCCTAGCGGGGGCCCCAACAATGAGCAGTTCTTC
TRBJ2-5 TRBV6-6 few NA CASSYSYIETQYF TGTGCCAGCAGTTACTCATACATAGAGACCCAGTACTTC
TRBJ2-1 TRBV5-1 NA TRBD2 CASSLNPGLAGRGEQFF TGCGCCAGCAGCTTAAACCCGGGACTAGCGGGAAGGGGTGAGCAGTTCTTC
TRBJ2-3 TRBV27 NA TRBD1 CASSLIQGPDTQYF TGTGCCAGCAGTTTAATACAGGGGCCGGATACGCAGTATTTT
TRBJ2-3 TRBV20-1 NA NA CSAHTGSDTQYF TGCAGTGCCCATACAGGGTCCGATACGCAGTATTTT
TRBJ1-5 TRBV6-6 NA NA CASSTLSQPQHF TGTGCCAGCAGTACCCTATCCCAGCCCCAGCATTTT
TRBJ1-4 TRBV2 NA TRBD1 CASEIGQGDEKLFF TGTGCCAGCGAGATAGGACAGGGGGATGAAAAACTGTTTTTT
TRBJ1-1 TRBV5-1 many NA CASSLAALAYTEAFF TGCGCCAGCAGCTTGGCTGCCCTTGCGTACACTGAAGCTTTCTTT
TRBJ2-1 TRBV6-2/TRBV6-3 NA NA CASSYSSEGGYNEQFF TGTGCCAGCAGTTACTCGAGTGAGGGGGGTTACAATGAGCAGTTCTTC
TRBJ2-3 TRBV29-1 many TRBD1 CSVIGQGSADTQYF TGCAGCGTTATCGGACAGGGGAGCGCAGATACGCAGTATTTT
TRBJ2-3 TRBV4-2 NA TRBD2 CASSQSPSGLAGVDTQYF TGTGCCAGCAGCCAGTCACCTTCGGGACTAGCGGGAGTTGATACGCAGTATTTT